These 8 T cell receptor beta chains were sequenced from one sample in a study of T cell repertoires in ileal Crohn's disease. Using immunoSEQ multiplex PCR, the repertoire was profiled, and TCRdb retains in-frame clones only, with some absent. The data contain about 15,000 clones, roughly 80% of them seen just once; the ten biggest clones take up 4.2%. The sequencing input was ileal tissue. All receptors derive from an adult with Crohn's disease.

The rearrangement uses TRBV7-2 and TRBJ1-5, with D uncertain. This CDR3 has 15 residues. CDR1 is SGHTA, CDR2 FQGNSA, per germline. V shed 5 bases and J shed 4 bases, with 15 bases lying between them. The CDR3 DNA follows: TGTGCCAGCAGCCCCGGGAGGGCAAGAAATCAGCCCCAGCATTTT. The encoded protein is CASSPGRARNQPQHF.

V gene TRBV7-2 combines with J gene TRBJ2-2, with TRBD1 matching 8 bases. Germline V gene sequence: CDR1 SGHTA, CDR2 FQGNSA. With 1 base clipped from V and 4 bases from J, the junction kept 8 bases outside the gene matches. This CDR3 is 17 amino acids long. The CDR3 region has the DNA TGTGCCAGCAGCTTAGTCCAGGGGGCAGGTGGCACCGGGGAGCTGTTTTTT. It specifies CASSLVQGAGGTGELFF.

The table lists this clone with a few counts. This chain connects TRBV7-2 to TRBJ1-1, with D unresolved. Germline V gene data show CDR1 as SGHTA and CDR2 as FQGNSA. Between the trimmed V and J ends, which lost 0 bases and 1 base, there was a span of 6 bases. The CDR3 consists of 14 residues. Written as DNA, the CDR3 is TGTGCCAGCAGCTTAGCACACAGGAACACTGAAGCTTTCTTT. Translated: CASSLAHRNTEAFF.

J is TRBJ1-4 and V is TRBV7-4; TRBD1 agrees at 7 bases. The trim removed 5 bases at V and 2 bases at J, leaving 2 bases unmatched. Germline V lookup: CDR1 SGHVT, CDR2 SQSDAQ. This CDR3 comprises 14 residues. The CDR3 reads CASSLGQTNEKLFF. As DNA, the CDR3 is TGTGCCAGCAGCCTGGGACAGACTAATGAAAAACTGTTTTTT.

The rearrangement joins TRBV10-3 to TRBJ1-2, with D perhaps TRBD1 (6 bases). Germline assignment: CDR1 ENHRY and CDR2 SYGVKD. The CDR3 consists of 13 residues. Trimming shortened V by 4 bases and J by 4 bases, and 10 bases separated the two germline ends. CDR3 nucleotides: TGTGCCATCAGTGCCGGGACAATCTATGGCTACACCTTC. Translated: CAISAGTIYGYTF.

The rearrangement joins TRBV5-4 to TRBJ2-5; 7 positions match TRBD2. Germline V gives CDR1 SGHNT, CDR2 YYREEE (reference sequence). With V trimmed by 5 bases and J by 4 bases, 8 bases remained unmatched. The CDR3 is 14 amino acids. This CDR3 is CASRRGREGETQYF. The CDR3 coding sequence is TGTGCCAGCAGACGGGGGAGGGAGGGAGAGACCCAGTACTTC.

This chain connects TRBV9 to TRBJ2-1; a possible D gene is TRBD2 (5 bases). Germline V gives CDR1 SGDLS, CDR2 YYNGEE. The ends were cut back, 0 bases at V and 6 bases at J, with 13 bases in the middle. This CDR3 contains 15 residues. CDR3 nucleotides: TGTGCCAGCAGCGTAGAGGACCGGGGATCCAATGAGCAGTTCTTC. This encodes CASSVEDRGSNEQFF.

This clone was detected only a few times. The rearrangement joins TRBV6-1 to TRBJ2-7; 13 nucleotides align to TRBD2. CDR1 is MNHNS, CDR2 SASEGT, per germline. Germline trimming cut 2 bases from V and 2 bases from J; bases unmatched to any gene: 0. The CDR3 has 15 residues. This CDR3 is CASSETSGGAYEQYF. The CDR3 nucleotides read TGTGCCAGCAGTGAAACTAGCGGGGGGGCCTACGAGCAGTACTTC.